The 18 T cell receptor beta chains in this list originate from one sample, sequenced in a study of regulatory T cells in long-lasting Graves disease. Time point given: newly diagnosed GD, antithyroid drugs for less than 3 months. PBMC RNA was the source of the TCR library. Researchers made TCR beta libraries by using iRepertoire HTBI primers and running Arm-PCR on CDR3 regions. TCRdb analysed the multiplex PCR reads with MiXCR anew, one entry per CDR3 protein. The data contain fewer than 400,000 distinct CDR3 sequences, 15% to 20% of them singletons. The specimen comprised peripheral blood mononuclear cells (PBMCs), sampled at new diagnosis, from a patient treated with antithyroid drugs. The receptors here all came from a female donor with Graves disease.

In regard to this clonotype: A much larger clone is a single base away; this may be a read error. DNA for the CDR3: TGCAGCATCGACGTTGCTAACTATGGCTACACCTTC. Encoded protein: CSIDVANYGYTF. The chain employs TRBV29-1 and TRBJ1-2; D gene ambiguous. This CDR3 comprises 12 residues. V was pared by 8 bases and J by 0 bases, with 10 bases between. Germline V gene data show CDR1 as SQVTM and CDR2 as ANQGSEA.

In this sample, this clonotype turned up a few times. A much larger clone lies a single base off, so this may be a read error. The rearrangement uses TRBV27 and TRBJ2-7; TRBD1 matches at 9 bases. Germline V gene lookup returns CDR1 MNHEY and CDR2 SMNVEV (reference sequence). V lost 5 bases and J lost 0; bases outside the gene matches: 14. The CDR3 contains 18 residues. CDR3 nucleotide sequence: TGTGCCAGCAGTCCAGGGACAGGGTCAGCGGGGAGCTCCTACGAGCAGTACTTC. It encodes CASSPGTGSAGSSYEQYF.

The rearrangement links TRBV20-1 to TRBJ1-1; weak D call: TRBD1 (5 bases). Per the germline V gene, CDR1 is DFQATT and CDR2 is SNEGSKA (reference sequence). The V end was cut by 5 bases, the J end by 3 bases, with 13 bases between. The CDR3 length is 13 residues. DNA of the CDR3: TGCAGTGCTCAACAGGACCGATACACTGAAGCTTTCTTT. Protein product: CSAQQDRYTEAFF.

This clonotype has a count of ten or more. The V and J genes are TRBV19 and TRBJ1-2; no reliable D call. The germline V gene has CDR1 LNHDA and CDR2 SQIVND (reference sequence). With 1 base removed from V and 1 base from J, the gap between germline ends came to 7 bases. The CDR3 loop spans 14 amino acids. The CDR3, as DNA: TGTGCCAGTAGTATAGCCGGGCTTAACTATGGCTACACCTTC. This gives the protein CASSIAGLNYGYTF.

This clonotype was recorded at least ten times. This rearrangement joins TRBV20-1 to TRBJ2-3; D is possibly TRBD1 (6 bases). This CDR3 is built from 15 residues. V was clipped by 5 bases and J by 1 base, with 16 bases between them. Germline V CDR1 and CDR2: DFQATT, SNEGSKA (reference sequence). CDR3 amino acids: CSAHHRDLGTDTQYF. The CDR3 nucleotides read TGCAGTGCTCACCACAGGGACCTGGGCACAGATACGCAGTATTTT.

At least ten counts were recorded for this clonotype. In DNA form, the CDR3 reads TGCAGTGCTAGGGTAGGGGGCACAGATACGCAGTATTTT. Translation gives CSARVGGTDTQYF. The chain links TRBV20-1 to TRBJ2-3, with D possibly matching TRBD1 (5 bases). Germline V lookup: CDR1 DFQATT, CDR2 SNEGSKA (reference sequence). The CDR3 contains 13 residues. Trimming shortened V by 3 bases and J by 1 base, and 8 bases separated the two germline ends.

This clonotype has a count of ten or more. The chain links TRBV10-2 to TRBJ2-6, with TRBD1 identical over 10 bases. The V segment lost 3 bases and the J segment 0 bases; nucleotides outside the gene matches: 5. CDR3 length equals 18 residues. The germline V gene has CDR1 WSHSY and CDR2 SAAADI. CDR3 sequence (DNA): TGCGCCAGCAGTGATCGGGGGACAGGGGCCTCTGGGGCCAACGTCCTGACTTTC. It codes for CASSDRGTGASGANVLTF.

The chain has TRBV2 and TRBJ1-5; D uncertain. Per germline, CDR1 SNHLY and CDR2 FYNNEI. The length of the CDR3 is 14 residues. V dropped 0 bases and J dropped 6 bases, with 9 bases sitting between them. The CDR3 region is CASSEASGIQPQHF. CDR3 coding DNA: TGTGCCAGCAGTGAAGCGAGTGGAATTCAGCCCCAGCATTTT.

At least ten counts were recorded for this clonotype. The V and J genes are TRBV2 and TRBJ2-7, with 11 positions matching TRBD2. Germline CDR1 SNHLY, CDR2 FYNNEI. The V gene end was trimmed by 4 bases and the J gene end by 7 bases; junction bases not matched to a gene: 12. This CDR3 is built from 16 residues. The CDR3: CASSVPEATSGEEQYF. In nucleotides, the CDR3 is TGTGCCAGCAGTGTCCCCGAGGCGACTAGCGGGGAGGAGCAGTACTTC.

The rearrangement links TRBV12-3 or TRBV12-4 to TRBJ2-3; no definite D call. V gave up 6 bases and J gave up 1 base, with 5 bases separating them. There are 12 residues in the CDR3. The CDR3 sequence is CASRKGTDTQYF. The CDR3 DNA sequence: TGTGCCAGCAGAAAAGGCACAGATACGCAGTATTTT.

Regarding this clonotype: A read error may explain this, as a much larger clone is one base away. The chain joins TRBV4-1 to TRBJ2-5; D possibly corresponds to TRBD1 (6 bases). Germline V gene lookup returns CDR1 MGHRA and CDR2 YSYEKL. The CDR3 is 13 residues long. V was trimmed by 3 bases and J by 3 bases, leaving 8 bases between them. The CDR3 DNA reads TGCGCCAGCAGCCAGTACAGGGAAGAGACCCAGTACTTC. It yields the protein CASSQYREETQYF.

This clonotype occurred many times. V usage is TRBV30 and J usage is TRBJ2-7, with D tentatively TRBD1 (5 bases). V was trimmed by 3 bases and J by 3 bases, leaving 9 bases between them. From germline, CDR1 is GTSNPN and CDR2 SVGIG (reference sequence). The CDR3 sequence is 12 residues long. The CDR3 region is CAWRDSFYEQYF. The CDR3 DNA is TGTGCCTGGAGAGACAGTTTCTACGAGCAGTACTTC.

Ten or more counts support this clonotype. The rearrangement links TRBV7-9 to TRBJ1-1, with a possible D match to TRBD1 (6 bases). The CDR3 is 12 amino acids. Germline loops: CDR1 SEHNR, CDR2 FQNEAQ (reference sequence). The ends were cut back, 4 bases at V and 6 bases at J, with 9 bases in the middle. The CDR3 DNA reads as TGTGCCAGCAGCTCTGGACAGCCTGAAGCTTTCTTT. This encodes CASSSGQPEAFF.

The chain couples TRBV11-2 to TRBJ2-4, with TRBD1 matching over 7 bases. This CDR3 spans 14 amino acids. Germline CDR1 is SGHAT and CDR2 is FQNNGV. Germline trimming cut 5 bases from V and 11 bases from J; bases unmatched to any gene: 12. In nucleotides, the CDR3 is TGTGCCAGCAGCCCTCGACAGGGAATAGTCGTTCAGTACTTC. Translated: CASSPRQGIVVQYF.

Ten or more counts support this clonotype. This chain joins TRBV19 and TRBJ1-2; D call uncertain. The CDR3 totals 13 residues. V lost 5 bases and J 5 bases, leaving 12 bases between the germline ends. Germline CDR1 LNHDA, CDR2 SQIVND (reference sequence). Here the CDR3 reads CASSPQADYGYTF. The CDR3 DNA reads TGTGCCAGTAGTCCCCAGGCAGATTATGGCTACACCTTC.

This clonotype was counted only a few times. The chain is built from TRBV18 and TRBJ1-4; TRBD1 might be the D (5 bases). CDR1 KGHSH and CDR2 LQKENI come from the germline V gene. V was trimmed by 3 bases and J by 8 bases, leaving 16 bases between them. This CDR3 region has 15 residues. CDR3 nucleotides: TGTGCCAGCTCACCGATGGAAGGGGTTGGAGAAAAACTGTTTTTT. Translation gives CASSPMEGVGEKLFF. Filled out from reference TRBV18 and TRBJ1-4, the complete variable domain reads NAGVMQNPRHLVRRRGQEARLRCSPMKGHSHVYWYRQLPEEGLKFMVYLQKENIIDESGMPKERFSAEFPKEGPSILRIQQVVRGDSAAYFCASSPMEGVGEKLFFGSGTQLSVL.

In the case of this clonotype: With a far larger clone one base away, a read error is the likely cause. This is likely a read error, given that the CDR3 carries no conserved phenylalanine or tryptophan at its end. V is TRBV6-2 or TRBV6-3 and J is TRBJ2-3; D unclear. This CDR3 is built from 15 residues. CDR1 and CDR2 (germline): MNHEY, SVGEGT. V shed 7 bases and J shed 2 bases, with 16 bases lying between them. The CDR3 sequence is CASMVADRLTDTQYS. CDR3 in DNA: TGTGCCAGCATGGTCGCGGACCGCCTCACAGATACGCAGTATTCT.

The sample holds many counts of this clonotype. The chain joins TRBV29-1 to TRBJ2-5; D ambiguous. Germline lookup yields CDR1 SQVTM and CDR2 ANQGSEA. The CDR3 is made up of 14 amino acids. Trimming cost V 3 bases and J 3 bases, with 14 bases left between them. This chain's CDR3 is CSVEDGRRKETQYF. The CDR3 nucleotides read TGCAGCGTTGAGGATGGGCGCCGAAAAGAGACCCAGTACTTC.